These T cell receptor beta chains were read from a single sample in a study of spatial heterogeneity in lung cancer. MiXCR was run by TCRdb on the 5' RACE reads, yielding one entry per CDR3 protein. The profile shows under 100,000 distinct CDR3 sequences, 7% to 9% of them singletons. The material was PBMCs, obtained at surgery. The source is a male donor with early-stage non-small cell lung cancer. CDR3s include the opening cysteine and the closing phenylalanine or tryptophan. D genes are given only for firm matches. Not all rows give a size; the values are once, few, many and, for expanded clones, a class.

V: TRBV2; size: few; J: TRBJ1-1; D: -; CDR3: CASSESRGYTEAFF; DNA: TGTGCCAGCAGTGAATCGAGGGGTTACACTGAAGCTTTCTTT
V: TRBV29-1; size: many; J: TRBJ2-7; D: TRBD1; CDR3: CSARTGGAQYF; DNA: TGCAGCGCCCGGACAGGGGGCGCGCAGTACTTC
V: TRBV28; size: many; J: TRBJ2-5; D: -; CDR3: CASSWVQGETQYF; DNA: TGTGCCAGCAGCTGGGTACAGGGAGAGACCCAGTACTTC
V: TRBV15; size: -; J: TRBJ2-7; D: TRBD2; CDR3: CATSRDLAVSYEQYF; DNA: TGTGCCACCAGCAGAGACCTAGCGGTCTCCTACGAGCAGTACTTC
V: TRBV21-1; size: -; J: TRBJ2-7; D: -; CDR3: CASSNELTGDRGQYF; DNA: TGTGCCAGCAGCAATGAGCTGACAGGGGACAGAGGGCAGTACTTC
V: TRBV7-9; size: -; J: TRBJ1-2; D: -; CDR3: CASSLTLNYGYTF; DNA: TGTGCCAGCAGCCTGACACTTAACTATGGCTACACCTTC
V: TRBV27; size: few; J: TRBJ1-1; D: -; CDR3: CASSRGEVGNTEAFF; DNA: TGTGCCAGCAGTCGGGGGGAGGTTGGGAACACTGAAGCTTTCTTT
V: TRBV5-1; size: -; J: TRBJ2-6; D: -; CDR3: CASSFEDSGANVLTF; DNA: TGCGCCAGCAGCTTTGAAGACTCTGGGGCCAACGTCCTGACTTTC
V: TRBV20-1; size: few; J: TRBJ1-1; D: -; CDR3: CSARDPAGSNTEAFF; DNA: TGCAGTGCTAGAGATCCTGCGGGATCGAACACTGAAGCTTTCTTT
V: TRBV7-9; size: -; J: TRBJ2-7; D: TRBD2; CDR3: CASSLGTSGEQYF; DNA: TGTGCCAGCAGCCTAGGGACTAGCGGCGAGCAGTACTTC
V: TRBV5-1; size: -; J: TRBJ2-7; D: TRBD2; CDR3: CASSLETSGSYEQYF; DNA: TGCGCCAGCAGCTTGGAAACTAGCGGTTCGTACGAGCAGTACTTC
V: TRBV5-1; size: -; J: TRBJ2-7; D: -; CDR3: CASSQQTGPTYEQYF; DNA: TGCGCCAGCAGCCAACAGACAGGACCAACCTACGAGCAGTACTTC
V: TRBV7-8; size: many; J: TRBJ1-4; D: -; CDR3: CASSPPGEKLFF; DNA: TGTGCCAGCAGCCCCCCGGGAGAAAAACTGTTTTTT
V: TRBV18; size: many; J: TRBJ2-2; D: -; CDR3: CASWPPNTGELFF; DNA: TGTGCCAGCTGGCCCCCGAACACCGGGGAGCTGTTTTTT
V: TRBV5-1; size: many; J: TRBJ2-1; D: TRBD2; CDR3: CASSSSGGYNEQFF; DNA: TGCGCCAGCAGCTCTAGCGGGGGCTACAATGAGCAGTTCTTC
V: TRBV9; size: few; J: TRBJ2-1; D: -; CDR3: CASSARAYNEQFF; DNA: TGTGCCAGCAGCGCCCGGGCTTACAATGAGCAGTTCTTC
V: TRBV4-1; size: -; J: TRBJ1-2; D: -; CDR3: CASSQPSIRNYGYTF; DNA: TGCGCCAGCAGCCAACCCAGTATTAGAAACTATGGCTACACCTTC
V: TRBV12-3/TRBV12-4; size: -; J: TRBJ2-3; D: -; CDR3: CASSTVRKAVYPDTQYF; DNA: TGTGCCAGCAGCACCGTTAGGAAAGCGGTCTATCCAGATACGCAGTATTTT
V: TRBV5-1; size: many; J: TRBJ2-5; D: TRBD1; CDR3: CASSRDSLETQYF; DNA: TGCGCCAGCAGCCGGGACAGCTTAGAGACCCAGTACTTC
V: TRBV28; size: -; J: TRBJ2-1; D: TRBD2; CDR3: CASSPPGTSGIVNEQFF; DNA: TGTGCCAGCAGTCCGCCCGGGACTAGCGGGATAGTCAATGAGCAGTTCTTC
V: TRBV3-1; size: few; J: TRBJ2-7; D: -; CDR3: CASSQVTGYGEQYF; DNA: TGTGCCAGCAGCCAGGTAACAGGGTACGGCGAGCAGTACTTC
V: TRBV6-2/TRBV6-3; size: -; J: TRBJ1-5; D: -; CDR3: CASSYEGGFNQPQHF; DNA: TGTGCCAGCAGTTACGAGGGGGGCTTTAATCAGCCCCAGCATTTT
V: TRBV20-1; size: many; J: TRBJ2-7; D: TRBD2; CDR3: CSAAIPAGVAYEQYF; DNA: TGCAGTGCCGCTATACCCGCGGGAGTAGCCTACGAGCAGTACTTC
V: TRBV19; size: many; J: TRBJ2-2; D: TRBD1; CDR3: CASSPWRTGNTGELFF; DNA: TGTGCCAGTAGTCCCTGGCGGACAGGAAACACCGGGGAGCTGTTTTTT